Below are 4 T cell receptor beta chains sequenced from a single sample in a study of blood T cell repertoires in COVID-19. The table came from immunoSEQ multiplex PCR; TCRdb's copy has only in-frame clones and leaves some out. The sample yields some 200,000 clones, under 90% seen once. Sequenced material: peripheral blood. The receptors shown here come from an older woman who had recovered from COVID-19.

The chain recombines TRBV2 with TRBJ2-3; 9 positions match TRBD1. The germline V gene has CDR1 SNHLY and CDR2 FYNNEI. V lost 2 bases, J lost 4 bases, and 4 bases stayed unmatched. The CDR3 runs 15 residues. The CDR3 spells CASSESRTGADTQYF. CDR3 in DNA: TGTGCCAGCAGTGAATCCAGGACAGGGGCAGATACGCAGTATTTT. The full variable domain, rest sourced from reference TRBV2 and TRBJ2-3, is EPEVTQTPSHQVTQMGQEVILRCVPISNHLYFYWYRQILGQKVEFLVSFYNNEISEKSEIFDDQFSVERPDGSNFTLKIRSTKLEDSAMYFCASSESRTGADTQYFGPGTRLTVL.

The chain couples TRBV29-1 to TRBJ2-1; the D gene is possibly TRBD1 (6 bases). The V and J ends lost 3 bases and 6 bases respectively, with 12 bases between them. Germline CDR1 and CDR2: SQVTM and ANQGSEA. This CDR3 contains 13 residues. In nucleotides, the CDR3 is TGCAGCGTTGACACAGGGTTCGGCAATGAGCAGTTCTTC. Translation gives CSVDTGFGNEQFF.

The rearrangement joins TRBV7-2 to TRBJ2-3; 10 nucleotides align to TRBD2. The CDR3 loop spans 14 amino acids. Germline CDR1 is SGHTA and CDR2 is FQGNSA. Germline trimming cut 4 bases from V and 10 bases from J; bases unmatched to any gene: 8. Here the CDR3 DNA reads TGTGCCAGCAGCTCAGGACTAGCGGAAAATGCGCAGTATTTT. Protein product: CASSSGLAENAQYF.

The chain recombines TRBV20-1 with TRBJ2-7, with D unresolved. The V end was cut by 0 bases, the J end by 6 bases, with 6 bases between. The CDR3 is 11 residues long. Germline CDR1 DFQATT, CDR2 SNEGSKA (reference sequence). The chain's CDR3 is CSARESVEQYF. The CDR3 DNA follows: TGCAGTGCTAGAGAGTCCGTCGAGCAGTACTTC.